One sample yielded the 27 T cell receptor beta chains listed below, sequenced in a study of cytomegalovirus exposure and HLA in healthy donors. The PCR ran on 60 Vbeta and 13 Jbeta primers. The data were produced by immunoSEQ multiplex PCR, yet TCRdb's version contains in-frame clones alone and is incomplete. This table holds roughly 100,000 clones. Sequenced input: PBMCs. Receptor source: a woman aged 25 to 39 in good health and CMV-seronegative.

CDR3 amino acids: CASSPRGRHRVNQPQHF. CDR3 sequence (DNA): TGTGCCAGCAGCCCCAGGGGTCGGCACAGGGTGAATCAGCCCCAGCATTTT. V is TRBV28 and J is TRBJ1-5; D possibly corresponds to TRBD1 (6 bases). In germline, CDR1 is MDHEN, CDR2 SYDVKM. This CDR3 comprises 17 residues. V lost 6 bases and J lost 4, with 22 bases in between.

The chain uses TRBV27 and TRBJ2-7, with D possibly matching TRBD2 (5 bases). The ends were cut back, 7 bases at V and 6 bases at J, with 16 bases in the middle. Germline lookup yields CDR1 MNHEY and CDR2 SMNVEV (reference sequence). This CDR3 spans 13 amino acids. CDR3 nucleotides: TGTGCCAGCACCGGGGTTACCGCCGGCGAGCAGTACTTC. This codes for CASTGVTAGEQYF.

The chain has TRBV4-1 and TRBJ1-1; no reliable D call. CDR3 size: 15 residues. Trimming left V 2 bases short and J 4 bases short, with 14 bases between. The germline gives CDR1 MGHRA, CDR2 YSYEKL. This CDR3 reads CASSQLSLGSTEAFF. The DNA of the CDR3 is TGCGCCAGCAGCCAACTAAGTCTAGGGAGCACTGAAGCTTTCTTT.

The rearrangement links TRBV6-1 to TRBJ1-6; TRBD1 might be the D (6 bases). Trimming cost V 1 base and J 9 bases, with 28 bases left between them. The CDR3 totals 20 residues. Germline V gene data show CDR1 as MNHNS and CDR2 as SASEGT. CDR3 residues: CASSEDAGAVFLMPGSPLHF. CDR3 DNA sequence: TGTGCCAGCAGTGAAGATGCAGGGGCCGTATTCCTTATGCCCGGTTCACCCCTCCACTTT.

This chain uses TRBV19 with TRBJ1-1; maybe TRBD1 (5 bases). Germline CDR1 reads LNHDA; CDR2 reads SQIVND (reference sequence). V dropped 5 bases and J dropped 5 bases, with 12 bases sitting between them. The CDR3 spans 13 residues. The CDR3 sequence is CASSQGLGTEAFF. Here the CDR3 DNA reads TGTGCCAGTAGTCAGGGTTTAGGGACTGAAGCTTTCTTT.

The chain links TRBV27 to TRBJ2-5; 9 bases match TRBD2. The last part of the DNA fits TRBJ2-7 better; the J call may be wrong. This CDR3 has 15 residues. The germline V gene encodes CDR1 MNHEY and CDR2 SMNVEV (reference sequence). CDR3 DNA sequence: TGTGCCACAAAAATGGCCAGCGGGAGGAGATACGAGCAGTACTTC. Translating gives CATKMASGRRYEQYF.

The gene calls are TRBV6-1 and TRBJ2-7, with a possible D match to TRBD1 (6 bases). This CDR3 has 13 residues. Deletions cut 3 bases from V and 4 bases from J, with 10 bases between. Germline V gene sequence: CDR1 MNHNS, CDR2 SASEGT. This chain's CDR3 is CASSEGQEYEQYF. The CDR3 nucleotides read TGTGCCAGCAGTGAGGGACAAGAGTACGAGCAGTACTTC.

The genes are TRBV11-3 and TRBJ1-1; D is unresolved. Germline V gene sequence: CDR1 SGHNT, CDR2 YENEEA. The CDR3 contains 13 residues. V shed 5 bases and J shed 2 bases, with 9 bases lying between them. The CDR3 spells CASSLQENTEAFF. The CDR3 DNA is TGTGCCAGCAGCCTCCAGGAAAACACTGAAGCTTTCTTT.

The V and J genes are TRBV28 and TRBJ1-5; TRBD1 agrees at 10 bases. Germline V CDR1 and CDR2: MDHEN, SYDVKM. J gave up 6 bases and V 10 bases, and 3 bases lay outside the gene matches. This CDR3 has 12 amino acids. CDR3 nucleotides: TGTGCCACCAGGGACAGGGGTCAGCCCCAGCATTTT. Amino acid sequence: CATRDRGQPQHF.

The genes are TRBV5-4 and TRBJ2-1, with TRBD2 matching 12 bases. The germline V gene encodes CDR1 SGHNT and CDR2 YYREEE (reference sequence). There are 16 residues in the CDR3. Germline trimming cut 4 bases from V and 3 bases from J; bases unmatched to any gene: 5. The DNA for the CDR3 is TGTGCCAGCAGCACTCCACTAGCGGGGGGCTACAATGAGCAGTTCTTC. Its translation is CASSTPLAGGYNEQFF. Looking up the rest from reference TRBV5-4 and TRBJ2-1 gives the full variable domain: ETGVTQSPTHLIKTRGQQVTLRCSSQSGHNTVSWYQQALGQGPQFIFQYYREEENGRGNFPPRFSGLQFPNYSSELNVNALELDDSALYLCASSTPLAGGYNEQFFGPGTRLTVL.

The chain employs TRBV7-8 and TRBJ2-2, with D perhaps TRBD2 (6 bases). Trimming stripped 5 bases from V and 7 bases from J, with 17 bases between. From germline, CDR1 is SGHVS and CDR2 FQNEAQ. The CDR3 sequence is 15 residues long. CDR3 sequence reads: CASSLGSGSGGELFF. The CDR3 coding sequence is TGTGCCAGCAGCCTCGGGAGCGGGTCAGGCGGGGAGCTGTTTTTT.

The chain employs TRBV5-1 and TRBJ2-3; no reliable D call. CDR1 is SGHRS and CDR2 is YFSETQ in the germline V gene. This CDR3 region has 14 residues. V shed 1 base and J shed 5 bases, with 11 bases lying between them. The CDR3 region has the DNA TGCGCCAGCAGCTTGAGACACTCCGGAGATACGCAGTATTTT. It encodes CASSLRHSGDTQYF.

The rearrangement links TRBV6-4 to TRBJ2-3; 7 bases line up with TRBD2. CDR1 is MRHNA, CDR2 SNTAGT, per germline. The CDR3 covers 16 residues. The ends lost 0 bases at V and 3 bases at J; junction bases unmatched: 6. CDR3 bases: TGTGCCAGCAGTGACTCCGGCGGGAGTGGGACAGATACGCAGTATTTT. This gives the protein CASSDSGGSGTDTQYF.

The chain uses TRBV5-5 and TRBJ1-1; D is undetermined. Trimming stripped 0 bases from V and 0 bases from J, with 9 bases between. The length of the CDR3 is 15 residues. CDR1 is SGHKS, CDR2 YYEKEE, per germline (reference sequence). The CDR3 sequence: CASSLVPVMNTEAFF. The CDR3 DNA reads TGTGCCAGCAGCTTGGTGCCGGTAATGAACACTGAAGCTTTCTTT.

V and J are TRBV6-1 and TRBJ1-2; D might be TRBD1 (5 bases). V lost 3 bases to trimming and J lost 4 bases, with 15 bases between them. This CDR3 spans 15 amino acids. CDR1 is MNHNS, CDR2 SASEGT, per germline. This chain's CDR3 is CASSEKNWGIYGYTF. CDR3 DNA sequence: TGTGCCAGCAGTGAGAAAAATTGGGGCATCTATGGCTACACCTTC.

In regard to this clone: At the DNA level, this CDR3 is encoded by other sequences in the same sample as well. The chain couples TRBV6-1 to TRBJ2-2, with D possibly being TRBD1 (5 bases). This CDR3 is 14 amino acids long. CDR1 is MNHNS and CDR2 is SASEGT in the germline V gene. Trimming took off 2 bases at V and 3 bases at J, with 7 bases between the two ends. The CDR3 sequence: CASSEIGDTGELFF. In DNA, the CDR3 is TGTGCCAGCAGTGAAATAGGGGACACCGGGGAGCTGTTTTTT.

The chain combines TRBV28 with TRBJ1-5; possibly TRBD1 for D (6 bases). V lost 4 bases and J lost 2, with 12 bases in between. This CDR3 has 15 amino acids. Germline assignment: CDR1 MDHEN and CDR2 SYDVKM. CDR3 in amino acids: CASSSQGIGNQPQHF. DNA for the CDR3: TGTGCCAGCAGTTCGCAGGGGATTGGCAATCAGCCCCAGCATTTT.

The rearrangement uses TRBV27 and TRBJ2-5; D is perhaps TRBD2 (5 bases). Matching the DNA end better, TRBJ2-7 makes the J call doubtful. Germline CDR1 and CDR2: MNHEY and SMNVEV (reference sequence). This CDR3 region has 13 residues. The CDR3 region has the DNA TGTGCCAGTTCTGGGAGTGATGCCTACGAGCAGTACTTC. Its protein is CASSGSDAYEQYF.

This sequence joins TRBV9 and TRBJ1-6; 7 nucleotides agree with TRBD1. The germline CDR1 and CDR2 sequences are SGDLS and YYNGEE. Trimming at V came to 3 bases and at J to 8 bases, leaving 8 bases not matched to a gene. This CDR3 is built from 15 residues. CDR3 coding DNA: TGTGCCAGCAGCGACACAGGGGCAAGGGATTCACCCCTCCACTTT. Protein sequence: CASSDTGARDSPLHF.

The chain has TRBV6-6 and TRBJ1-4, with D possibly TRBD1 on 5 matching bases. Germline lookup yields CDR1 MNHNY and CDR2 SVGAGI (reference sequence). V lost 2 bases and J 2 bases, leaving 9 bases between the germline ends. The CDR3 consists of 15 residues. CDR3 DNA: TGTGCCAGCAGTTACATAGGGGCCACTAATGAAAAACTGTTTTTT. This encodes CASSYIGATNEKLFF.

J is TRBJ2-1 and V is TRBV27; 16 bases line up with TRBD2. This CDR3 is 16 amino acids long. From germline, CDR1 is MNHEY and CDR2 SMNVEV (reference sequence). V dropped 4 bases and J dropped 10; count of bases not matched to a gene: 7. CDR3 nucleotide sequence: TGTGCCAGCAGTTCTCCGGGACTAGCGGGAGGGGGGGAGCAGTTCTTC. As protein: CASSSPGLAGGGEQFF.

The chain has TRBV5-1 and TRBJ1-2; no clear D. With 4 bases removed from V and 7 bases from J, the gap between germline ends came to 14 bases. This CDR3 has 13 residues. The germline gives CDR1 SGHRS, CDR2 YFSETQ. The CDR3 DNA reads TGCGCCAGCAGCACTAGCCGGGTCCGTGGCTACACCTTC. Its translation: CASSTSRVRGYTF.

The CDR3 region has the DNA TGTGCCAGCAGTTTCCGGGACACGGGAACTGAAGCTTTCTTT. Translation: CASSFRDTGTEAFF. The V gene is TRBV28, the J gene TRBJ1-1; D possibly corresponds to TRBD1 (6 bases). V was trimmed by 3 bases and J by 5 bases, leaving 13 bases between them. CDR3 size: 14 residues. Germline V gene lookup returns CDR1 MDHEN and CDR2 SYDVKM.

This sequence joins TRBV27 and TRBJ2-1, with D perhaps matching TRBD2 (5 bases). The V gene's germline CDR1 is MNHEY and CDR2 SMNVEV (reference sequence). CDR3 length equals 14 residues. V lost 9 bases, J lost 2 bases, and 14 bases lay in between. This chain's CDR3 is CASKPEVAYNEQFF. CDR3 in DNA: TGTGCCAGTAAACCGGAGGTAGCCTACAATGAGCAGTTCTTC.

Concerning this clone: Other DNA sequences within the sample encode an identical CDR3. The rearrangement uses TRBV27 and TRBJ2-2; 12 bases are a match to TRBD2. The ends lost 5 bases at V and 2 bases at J; junction bases unmatched: 6. Germline loops: CDR1 MNHEY, CDR2 SMNVEV (reference sequence). CDR3 size: 17 residues. Here the CDR3 reads CASSLLAGGPNTGELFF. CDR3 nucleotides: TGTGCCAGCAGTCTACTAGCGGGAGGCCCAAACACCGGGGAGCTGTTTTTT.

The CDR3 sequence is CASSFSPRETQYF. The CDR3 region has the DNA TGTGCCAGCAGCTTCTCTCCGCGCGAGACCCAGTACTTC. V usage is TRBV7-3 and J usage is TRBJ2-5; D unclear. The CDR3 runs to 13 residues. The germline gives CDR1 SGHTA, CDR2 FQGTGA. The V and J ends lost 3 bases and 5 bases respectively, with 10 bases between them. Drawing the rest from reference TRBV7-3 and TRBJ2-5, the complete variable domain is GAGVSQTPSNKVTEKGKYVELRCDPISGHTALYWYRQSLGQGPEFLIYFQGTGAADDSGLPNDRFFAVRPEGSVSTLKIQRTERGDSAVYLCASSFSPRETQYFGPGTRLLVL.

The chain carries TRBV6-1 and TRBJ2-5, with 9 bases identical to TRBD2. V was clipped by 3 bases and J by 5 bases; unmatched bases: 13. The CDR3 runs 17 residues. The germline CDR1 and CDR2 sequences are MNHNS and SASEGT. The CDR3 is CASSEIGIAGVGETQYF. CDR3 DNA sequence: TGTGCCAGCAGTGAGATAGGGATAGCGGGAGTAGGGGAGACCCAGTACTTC.